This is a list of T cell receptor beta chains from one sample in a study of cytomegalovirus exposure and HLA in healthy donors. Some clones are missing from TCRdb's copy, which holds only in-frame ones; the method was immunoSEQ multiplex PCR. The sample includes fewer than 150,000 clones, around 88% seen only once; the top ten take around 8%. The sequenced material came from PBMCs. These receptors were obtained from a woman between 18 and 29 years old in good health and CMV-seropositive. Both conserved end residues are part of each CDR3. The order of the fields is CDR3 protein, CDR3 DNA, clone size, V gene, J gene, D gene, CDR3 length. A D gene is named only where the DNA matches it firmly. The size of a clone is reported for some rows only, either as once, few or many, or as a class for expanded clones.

cdr3_aa: CASSLGTSLNEQFF; cdr3_nt: TGTGCCAGCAGCCTCGGGACTAGTCTCAATGAGCAGTTCTTC; clone_size: .; v_call: TRBV11-2; j_call: TRBJ2-1; d_call: TRBD2; cdr3_length: 14
cdr3_aa: CASSGYSGTYGYTF; cdr3_nt: TGTGCCAGCAGCGGGTACAGCGGTACCTATGGCTACACCTTC; clone_size: .; v_call: TRBV6-5; j_call: TRBJ1-2; d_call: .; cdr3_length: 14
cdr3_aa: CASSELAGPGDTQYF; cdr3_nt: TGTGCCAGCAGTGAACTAGCGGGACCGGGAGATACGCAGTATTTT; clone_size: .; v_call: TRBV2; j_call: TRBJ2-3; d_call: TRBD2; cdr3_length: 15
cdr3_aa: CASSLAGGRRGNEQFF; cdr3_nt: TGTGCCAGCAGCTTGGCGGGCGGGAGGAGGGGGAATGAGCAGTTCTTC; clone_size: .; v_call: TRBV5-4; j_call: TRBJ2-1; d_call: TRBD2; cdr3_length: 16
cdr3_aa: CSVVYYTRGEQFF; cdr3_nt: TGCAGCGTTGTGTACTACACTAGAGGTGAGCAGTTCTTC; clone_size: .; v_call: TRBV29-1; j_call: TRBJ2-1; d_call: .; cdr3_length: 13
cdr3_aa: CATSRGGRGAKNIQYF; cdr3_nt: TGTGCCACCAGCAGAGGGGGCAGGGGTGCCAAAAACATTCAGTACTTC; clone_size: once; v_call: TRBV15; j_call: TRBJ2-4; d_call: .; cdr3_length: 16
cdr3_aa: CASRGQGLETGANVLTF; cdr3_nt: TGTGCCAGCAGGGGACAAGGGCTCGAAACTGGGGCCAACGTCCTGACTTTC; clone_size: .; v_call: TRBV2; j_call: TRBJ2-6; d_call: .; cdr3_length: 17
cdr3_aa: CASSIDPSSPLHF; cdr3_nt: TGTGCCAGTAGTATAGATCCCAGTTCACCCCTCCACTTT; clone_size: .; v_call: TRBV19; j_call: TRBJ1-6; d_call: .; cdr3_length: 13
cdr3_aa: CASSIDKNTGELFF; cdr3_nt: TGTGCCAGTAGTATAGATAAGAACACCGGGGAGCTGTTTTTT; clone_size: many; v_call: TRBV19; j_call: TRBJ2-2; d_call: .; cdr3_length: 14
cdr3_aa: CASKLTGTGELFF; cdr3_nt: TGTGCCAGCAAACTCACCGGCACCGGGGAGCTGTTTTTT; clone_size: .; v_call: TRBV6-1; j_call: TRBJ2-2; d_call: .; cdr3_length: 13
cdr3_aa: CASSSDRGNGYTF; cdr3_nt: TGTGCCAGCAGCTCTGACAGGGGGAACGGCTACACCTTC; clone_size: .; v_call: TRBV11-2; j_call: TRBJ1-2; d_call: TRBD1; cdr3_length: 13
cdr3_aa: CASSPLDRGFDQPQHF; cdr3_nt: TGTGCCAGCAGCCCTCTGGACAGGGGGTTCGATCAGCCCCAGCATTTT; clone_size: once; v_call: TRBV9; j_call: TRBJ1-5; d_call: TRBD1; cdr3_length: 16
cdr3_aa: CASSLGHEETQYF; cdr3_nt: TGTGCCAGCAGCTTGGGACATGAAGAGACCCAGTACTTC; clone_size: few; v_call: TRBV5-6; j_call: TRBJ2-5; d_call: .; cdr3_length: 13
cdr3_aa: CASSVLMEVGEQYF; cdr3_nt: TGTGCCAGCAGCGTATTAATGGAGGTTGGCGAGCAGTACTTC; clone_size: .; v_call: TRBV9; j_call: TRBJ2-7; d_call: .; cdr3_length: 14
cdr3_aa: CASSSTGGARNEAFF; cdr3_nt: TGTGCCAGCAGCTCGACAGGGGGCGCAAGGAATGAAGCTTTCTTT; clone_size: .; v_call: TRBV5-4; j_call: TRBJ1-1; d_call: TRBD1; cdr3_length: 15
cdr3_aa: CAGTKPGQGNEKLFF; cdr3_nt: TGTGCCGGAACGAAACCGGGACAGGGGAATGAAAAACTGTTTTTT; clone_size: .; v_call: TRBV30; j_call: TRBJ1-4; d_call: TRBD1; cdr3_length: 15
cdr3_aa: CASSDGTGGTDTQYF; cdr3_nt: TGTGCCAGCAGTGACGGGACAGGGGGCACAGATACGCAGTATTTT; clone_size: .; v_call: TRBV6-4; j_call: TRBJ2-3; d_call: TRBD1; cdr3_length: 15
cdr3_aa: CASSLGPGTGNTGELFF; cdr3_nt: TGTGCCAGCAGCTTGGGACCCGGGACAGGGAACACCGGGGAGCTGTTTTTT; clone_size: few; v_call: TRBV7-3; j_call: TRBJ2-2; d_call: TRBD1; cdr3_length: 17
cdr3_aa: CASSPNLGLASDEQFF; cdr3_nt: TGTGCCAGCTCACCAAACCTTGGACTAGCGAGCGATGAGCAGTTCTTC; clone_size: .; v_call: TRBV18; j_call: TRBJ2-1; d_call: TRBD2; cdr3_length: 16
cdr3_aa: CASSPSTDTQYF; cdr3_nt: TGTGCCAGCAGCCCAAGCACAGATACGCAGTATTTT; clone_size: .; v_call: TRBV5-4; j_call: TRBJ2-3; d_call: .; cdr3_length: 12
cdr3_aa: CASHKDSLYGYTF; cdr3_nt: TGTGCCAGCCATAAGGACAGCCTCTATGGCTACACCTTC; clone_size: once; v_call: TRBV19; j_call: TRBJ1-2; d_call: .; cdr3_length: 13
cdr3_aa: CASSRGMDYEQYF; cdr3_nt: TGTGCCAGCAGCAGGGGGATGGACTACGAGCAGTACTTC; clone_size: .; v_call: TRBV7-2; j_call: TRBJ2-7; d_call: .; cdr3_length: 13
cdr3_aa: CASSRQGGTDTQYF; cdr3_nt: TGTGCCAGCAGCCGACAGGGTGGGACAGATACGCAGTATTTT; clone_size: .; v_call: TRBV5-5; j_call: TRBJ2-3; d_call: TRBD1; cdr3_length: 14
cdr3_aa: CASRPDSVNTEAFF; cdr3_nt: TGTGCCAGCAGGCCGGACAGCGTGAACACTGAAGCTTTCTTT; clone_size: .; v_call: TRBV4-2; j_call: TRBJ1-1; d_call: .; cdr3_length: 14
cdr3_aa: CASSVGTGFLSEQFF; cdr3_nt: TGCGCCAGCAGCGTAGGGACAGGGTTTTTGAGTGAGCAGTTCTTC; clone_size: .; v_call: TRBV5-1; j_call: TRBJ2-1; d_call: TRBD1; cdr3_length: 15
cdr3_aa: CASSPTQTKINQPQHF; cdr3_nt: TGTGCCAGCTCACCGACGCAGACTAAAATCAATCAGCCCCAGCATTTT; clone_size: once; v_call: TRBV18; j_call: TRBJ1-5; d_call: .; cdr3_length: 16
cdr3_aa: CASTGVGNSPLHF; cdr3_nt: TGTGCCAGCACGGGGGTGGGGAATTCACCCCTCCACTTT; clone_size: few; v_call: TRBV27; j_call: TRBJ1-6; d_call: .; cdr3_length: 13
cdr3_aa: CASSFTGSGEQYF; cdr3_nt: TGTGCCAGCAGCTTTACAGGGTCGGGCGAGCAGTACTTC; clone_size: once; v_call: TRBV5-4; j_call: TRBJ2-7; d_call: .; cdr3_length: 13
cdr3_aa: CASRYSGASTDTQYF; cdr3_nt: TGTGCCAGCAGGTATAGCGGGGCTAGCACAGATACGCAGTATTTT; clone_size: .; v_call: TRBV6-5; j_call: TRBJ2-3; d_call: TRBD2; cdr3_length: 15
cdr3_aa: CAWRRGAVISYEQYF; cdr3_nt: TGTGCCTGGAGAAGAGGAGCGGTTATTTCCTACGAGCAGTACTTC; clone_size: .; v_call: TRBV30; j_call: TRBJ2-7; d_call: .; cdr3_length: 15
cdr3_aa: CASSLSQGSTGELFF; cdr3_nt: TGTGCCAGCAGCTTGAGCCAGGGGAGCACCGGGGAGCTGTTTTTT; clone_size: .; v_call: TRBV7-3; j_call: TRBJ2-2; d_call: .; cdr3_length: 15
cdr3_aa: CASSPDRSSGNTIYF; cdr3_nt: TGTGCCAGCAGCCCTGACAGGAGCTCTGGAAACACCATATATTTT; clone_size: .; v_call: TRBV7-2; j_call: TRBJ1-3; d_call: .; cdr3_length: 15